The 27 T cell receptor beta chains below come from one sample, sequenced in a study of OX40 agonist ivuxolimab in advanced cancers. The protocol was immunoSEQ multiplex PCR, while the TCRdb copy is restricted to in-frame clones and leaves out a portion. The profile shows about 79,000 clones, 88% of them singletons. The sequences come from CD4+ or CD8+ T cells sorted from blood, collected in a trial of the OX40 agonist ivuxolimab. These receptors came from an adult with an advanced solid tumor such as melanoma, head and neck, liver or kidney cancer.

The chain links TRBV9 to TRBJ1-1; D may be TRBD1 (5 bases). Trimming took off 4 bases at V and 8 bases at J, with 15 bases between the two ends. This CDR3 region has 13 residues. The germline CDR1 and CDR2 sequences are SGDLS and YYNGEE. The CDR3 DNA follows: TGTGCCAGCAGCTCCCGTTGGGGGTCAGAAGCTTTCTTT. It translates to CASSSRWGSEAFF.

This clone was observed a single time. The chain links TRBV19 to TRBJ1-1, with D maybe TRBD1 (5 bases). Germline V gene sequence: CDR1 LNHDA, CDR2 SQIVND (reference sequence). The CDR3 is made up of 16 amino acids. V was trimmed by 3 bases and J by 1 base, leaving 15 bases between them. The chain's CDR3 is CASSITQGAGNTEAFF. In nucleotides, the CDR3 is TGTGCCAGTAGTATCACCCAGGGAGCTGGGAACACTGAAGCTTTCTTT.

This clone appeared a single time. V usage is TRBV4-1 and J usage is TRBJ2-7; tentatively, D is TRBD1 (5 bases). Germline loops: CDR1 MGHRA, CDR2 YSYEKL. The length of the CDR3 is 15 residues. V lost 0 bases, J lost 2 bases, and 11 bases lay in between. In DNA form, the CDR3 reads TGCGCCAGCAGCCAAGAATCGCAGGGTACCTACGAGCAGTACTTC. Translation gives CASSQESQGTYEQYF.

The chain links TRBV11-2 to TRBJ2-1; 10 nucleotides agree with TRBD2. CDR1 and CDR2 (germline): SGHAT, FQNNGV. This CDR3 spans 17 amino acids. V dropped 5 bases and J dropped 14; count of bases not matched to a gene: 21. CDR3 sequence reads: CASSKKSLTSGQTGKFF. CDR3 coding DNA: TGTGCCAGCAGCAAAAAGTCCTTGACTAGCGGGCAGACGGGGAAGTTCTTC. The whole variable domain, filled in from reference TRBV11-2 and TRBJ2-1, reads EAGVAQSPRYKIIEKRQSVAFWCNPISGHATLYWYQQILGQGPKLLIQFQNNGVVDDSQLPKDRFSAERLKGVDSTLKIQPAKLEDSAVYLCASSKKSLTSGQTGKFFGPGTRLTVL.

V and J are TRBV11-1 and TRBJ2-7, with 8 bases lining up with TRBD2. There are 14 residues in the CDR3. The germline V gene has CDR1 SGHAT and CDR2 FQDESV (reference sequence). The V and J ends lost 6 bases and 3 bases, in that order; junction bases with no gene match: 7. The CDR3 region has the DNA TGTGCCAGCAGGAAATCGGGGGGGGGCTACGAGCAGTACTTC. Translated, it gives CASRKSGGGYEQYF.

The chain couples TRBV5-1 to TRBJ2-3; 11 bases are a match to TRBD2. Germline V gives CDR1 SGHRS, CDR2 YFSETQ. The V segment lost 4 bases and the J segment 3 bases; nucleotides outside the gene matches: 7. The CDR3 runs to 16 residues. DNA of the CDR3: TGCGCCAGCAGCCGAACTAGCGGGAGAGTGACAGATACGCAGTATTTT. Translated, it gives CASSRTSGRVTDTQYF.

V usage is TRBV5-8 and J usage is TRBJ2-3; 14 nucleotides agree with TRBD2. Germline CDR1 and CDR2: SGHTS and YDEGEE. The CDR3 is made up of 16 amino acids. V lost 0 bases to trimming and J lost 3 bases; unmatched junction nucleotides: 0. The CDR3 loop reads CASSLGLAGGTDTQYF. The CDR3 DNA follows: TGTGCCAGCAGCTTGGGACTAGCGGGAGGGACAGATACGCAGTATTTT.

This chain uses TRBV7-6 with TRBJ2-2; TRBD1 might be the D (6 bases). Trimming removed 2 bases at V and 5 bases at J, with 12 bases between. The CDR3 is 15 amino acids. Germline V gene lookup returns CDR1 SGHVS and CDR2 FNYEAQ. The CDR3: CASSLYRVGTGELFF. Written as DNA, the CDR3 is TGTGCCAGCAGCTTATACAGGGTTGGGACCGGGGAGCTGTTTTTT.

This chain uses TRBV6-1 with TRBJ2-1; 9 nucleotides line up with TRBD2. Germline values: CDR1 MNHNS, CDR2 SASEGT. V shed 4 bases, J shed 4 bases, and the junction held 8 bases outside the gene matches. The CDR3 contains 16 residues. CDR3 sequence reads: CASSGNGGRVYNEQFF. The CDR3 DNA is TGTGCCAGCAGTGGGAACGGCGGGAGGGTGTACAATGAGCAGTTCTTC.

On this clone itself: Relative to the germline gene, one junction end is altered; a read error may explain this. This sequence joins TRBV7-3 and TRBJ2-2; D not certain. Per germline, CDR1 SGHTA and CDR2 FQGTGA. This CDR3 region has 13 residues. This chain's CDR3 is CASSSPKTGELFF. CDR3 bases: TGTGCCAGCAGCTCCCCGAAAACCGGGGAGCTGTTTTTT.

The gene calls are TRBV6-1 and TRBJ2-3; D not certain. V was pared by 0 bases and J by 4 bases, with 5 bases between. The CDR3 loop spans 13 amino acids. CDR1 is MNHNS, CDR2 SASEGT, per germline. The CDR3 here is CASSEARPDTQYF. Written as DNA, the CDR3 is TGTGCCAGCAGTGAAGCGAGGCCAGATACGCAGTATTTT.

Regarding this clone: The junction departs from germline at one end; a sequencing error may be responsible. This chain joins TRBV7-7 and TRBJ2-3; unclear D gene. This CDR3 region has 14 residues. Germline V CDR1 and CDR2: SSHAT, FNYEAQ (reference sequence). The CDR3 region is CASSLGQVTDTQYF. CDR3 bases: TGTGCTAGCAGCTTAGGTCAGGTGACAGATACGCAGTATTTT.

The chain couples TRBV6-5 to TRBJ1-4, with D unclear. Trimming stripped 5 bases from V and 5 bases from J, with 12 bases between. The CDR3 is made up of 14 amino acids. In germline, CDR1 is MNHEY, CDR2 SVGAGI. The CDR3 coding sequence is TGTGCCAGCAGTGAGGGCCAGGCAAATGAAAAACTGTTTTTT. This translates into CASSEGQANEKLFF.

Comments on this clone: This sample also contains other DNA sequences that code for the same CDR3. The J gene is TRBJ2-3, the V gene TRBV6-6; D is possibly TRBD2 (6 bases). The V end lost 6 bases, the J end lost 2 bases, and 12 bases lay between the germline ends. The CDR3 has 14 amino acids. The germline gives CDR1 MNHNY, CDR2 SVGAGI (reference sequence). CDR3: CASRPWRDTDTQYF. CDR3 bases: TGTGCCAGCAGACCTTGGAGGGACACAGATACGCAGTATTTT.

The table lists this clone with a count of one. The rearrangement joins TRBV19 to TRBJ2-3, with TRBD2 identical over 7 bases. J lost 5 bases, V lost 8 bases, and 13 bases had no gene match. The CDR3 runs to 15 residues. In germline, CDR1 is LNHDA, CDR2 SQIVND (reference sequence). The CDR3 loop is CASRRGMAGVDTQYF. CDR3 in DNA: TGTGCCAGTCGGCGGGGGATGGCGGGGGTAGATACGCAGTATTTT.

The sample holds a few counts of this clone. The rearrangement uses TRBV18 and TRBJ2-3; no firm D call. Trimming took off 3 bases at V and 5 bases at J, with 6 bases between the two ends. This CDR3 spans 12 amino acids. Germline CDR1 is KGHSH and CDR2 is LQKENI. The CDR3 bases are TGTGCCAGCTCACCCTCCAGAGATACGCAGTATTTT. It specifies CASSPSRDTQYF. Complete variable domain (other parts from reference TRBV18 and TRBJ2-3): NAGVMQNPRHLVRRRGQEARLRCSPMKGHSHVYWYRQLPEEGLKFMVYLQKENIIDESGMPKERFSAEFPKEGPSILRIQQVVRGDSAAYFCASSPSRDTQYFGPGTRLTVL.

The gene calls are TRBV5-1 and TRBJ2-2; the match to TRBD1 covers 7 bases. The germline V gene encodes CDR1 SGHRS and CDR2 YFSETQ. CDR3 size: 15 residues. Trimming took 0 bases from V and 3 from J; bases not matched to a gene: 2. CDR3 nucleotide sequence: TGCGCCAGCAGCTTGGGGGACAGCTACACCGGGGAGCTGTTTTTT. The encoded protein is CASSLGDSYTGELFF. The variable domain in full, with the rest retrieved from reference TRBV5-1 and TRBJ2-2, is KAGVTQTPRYLIKTRGQQVTLSCSPISGHRSVSWYQQTPGQGLQFLFEYFSETQRNKGNFPGRFSGRQFSNSRSEMNVSTLELGDSALYLCASSLGDSYTGELFFGEGSRLTVL.

This clone has just one count. A junction end diverges from the germline sequence, so it may reflect a read error. The chain links TRBV7-7 to TRBJ2-5, with D unclear. Germline CDR1 reads SSHAT; CDR2 reads FNYEAQ (reference sequence). The CDR3 runs 15 residues. CDR3 coding DNA: TGTGCTAGCAGCTTGGGCAATCTGCGCGAAGAGACCCAGTACTTC. Translating it yields CASSLGNLREETQYF.

The rearrangement joins TRBV28 to TRBJ2-2, with 8 bases identical to TRBD2. Trimming cost V 4 bases and J 0 bases; bases outside gene matches: 1. CDR1 MDHEN and CDR2 SYDVKM come from the germline V gene. This CDR3 has 15 amino acids. CDR3 in amino acids: CASSSAGANTGELFF. The CDR3 DNA follows: TGTGCCAGCAGTTCAGCGGGGGCGAACACCGGGGAGCTGTTTTTT.

The chain has TRBV28 and TRBJ1-4; D uncertain. The CDR3 runs 12 residues. Trimming cost V 5 bases and J 8 bases, with 9 bases left between them. Per germline, CDR1 MDHEN and CDR2 SYDVKM. The CDR3 DNA sequence: TGTGCCAGCAGTAGGGTGAGGGAAAAACTGTTTTTT. Its translation is CASSRVREKLFF.

This clone appeared once. V is TRBV2 and J is TRBJ1-1; 10 bases are shared with TRBD1. The CDR3 is 15 amino acids. V shed 4 bases, J shed 2 bases, and the junction held 4 bases outside the gene matches. CDR1 and CDR2 from the germline V gene are SNHLY and FYNNEI. CDR3 nucleotide sequence: TGTGCCAGCAGTGTTCGGACAGGGGGTAACACTGAAGCTTTCTTT. It is translated as CASSVRTGGNTEAFF.

This CDR3 is CASSPGTATNEKLFF. The CDR3 DNA follows: TGCGCCAGCAGCCCCGGGACAGCAACTAATGAAAAACTGTTTTTT. The chain couples TRBV5-1 to TRBJ1-4; 7 positions match TRBD1. Germline V gene lookup returns CDR1 SGHRS and CDR2 YFSETQ. The junction had 3 bases not matched to a gene; V was cut back by 4 bases and J by 0 bases. This CDR3 spans 15 amino acids.

This chain uses TRBV6-5 with TRBJ2-1; D may be TRBD2 (6 bases). With 4 bases removed from V and 5 bases from J, the gap between germline ends came to 15 bases. Germline CDR1 is MNHEY and CDR2 is SVGAGI. The CDR3 is 15 residues long. The CDR3 sequence is CASSFNSGGDNEQFF. CDR3 in DNA: TGTGCCAGCAGTTTTAACAGCGGAGGGGACAATGAGCAGTTCTTC.

The genes are TRBV2 and TRBJ2-7; possible D gene TRBD2, 5 bases. From germline, CDR1 is SNHLY and CDR2 FYNNEI. The CDR3 covers 12 residues. With 3 bases removed from V and 7 bases from J, the gap between germline ends came to 10 bases. CDR3: CASSDEGLEQYF. CDR3 sequence (DNA): TGTGCCAGCAGTGATGAAGGACTTGAGCAGTACTTC.

In this sample, this clone turned up a few times. V and J are TRBV9 and TRBJ1-1; no clear D gene. Trimming pared 4 bases from V and 1 base from J, leaving 11 bases between. CDR1 SGDLS and CDR2 YYNGEE come from the germline V gene. CDR3 size: 14 residues. In DNA form, the CDR3 reads TGTGCCAGCAGCACAACCGACGGGAACACTGAAGCTTTCTTT. It yields the protein CASSTTDGNTEAFF.

V is TRBV5-5 and J is TRBJ2-7, with D hard to call. Germline loops: CDR1 SGHKS, CDR2 YYEKEE (reference sequence). This CDR3 comprises 14 residues. The V end lost 1 base, the J end lost 1 base, and 9 bases lay between the germline ends. CDR3 nucleotide sequence: TGTGCCAGCAGCTTGCATGCAGGTTCCTACGAGCAGTACTTC. As protein: CASSLHAGSYEQYF. The variable domain in full, with the rest retrieved from reference TRBV5-5 and TRBJ2-7, is DAGVTQSPTHLIKTRGQQVTLRCSPISGHKSVSWYQQVLGQGPQFIFQYYEKEERGRGNFPDRFSARQFPNYSSELNVNALLLGDSALYLCASSLHAGSYEQYFGPGTRLTVT.

This chain links TRBV7-2 with TRBJ1-2; TRBD1 matches 11 bases. The CDR3 extends over 15 amino acids. Germline V gene sequence: CDR1 SGHTA, CDR2 FQGNSA. J lost 7 bases, V lost 4 bases, and 8 bases had no gene match. The CDR3 sequence: CASSWGDRGIGGYTF. Written as DNA, the CDR3 is TGTGCCAGCAGCTGGGGGGACAGGGGGATCGGTGGCTACACCTTC. Complete variable domain (other parts from reference TRBV7-2 and TRBJ1-2): GAGVSQSPSNKVTEKGKDVELRCDPISGHTALYWYRQSLGQGLEFLIYFQGNSAPDKSGLPSDRFSAERTGGSVSTLTIQRTQQEDSAVYLCASSWGDRGIGGYTFGSGTRLTVV.